The 29 T cell receptor beta chains presented below share a single source sample, sequenced in a study of cytomegalovirus exposure and HLA in healthy donors (dated by TCRdb to between 2016 and 2019). Libraries were prepared through the immunoSEQ multiplex PCR assay. The multiplex PCR relied on a mix of 60 forward primers for TCR Vbeta segments and 13 reverse primers for TCR Jbeta segments. Here the immuneACCESS table is served through TCRdb, limited to in-frame sequences with V and J called. Missing clones are a known gap in these copies; in checked studies unresolved V genes cover under half, and the rest lacks a known reason. In this sample the table shows almost 200,000 clones, approximately 85% of which occur a single time. Over 2% of the sample lies in the top ten. Sequencing was done on a sample of PBMCs. These receptors all stem from a woman aged 50 to 60 in good health and CMV-seronegative.

This clone was seen just once. In DNA, the CDR3 is TGTGCCAGCAGTCCGGGACAGGGAAACACCATATATTTT. Amino acids: CASSPGQGNTIYF. The chain couples TRBV27 to TRBJ1-3; 7 bases map to TRBD1. The CDR3 is made up of 13 amino acids. Germline values: CDR1 MNHEY, CDR2 SMNVEV (reference sequence). V was clipped by 5 bases and J by 4 bases; unmatched bases: 2.

This chain joins TRBV27 and TRBJ1-5; TRBD1 aligns across 10 bases. CDR1 and CDR2 (germline): MNHEY, SMNVEV (reference sequence). CDR3 size: 16 residues. The V and J ends lost 5 bases and 5 bases, in that order; junction bases with no gene match: 9. The CDR3 nucleotides are TGTGCCAGCAGTCCCGGTGGGACAGGGGAGTATCAGCCCCAGCATTTT. This sequence encodes CASSPGGTGEYQPQHF.

The sample holds a few counts of this clone. The rearrangement uses TRBV7-9 and TRBJ1-5, with D possibly being TRBD1 (6 bases). Germline V CDR1 and CDR2: SEHNR, FQNEAQ (reference sequence). Trimming took 5 bases from V and 6 from J, leaving 11 bases between them. This CDR3 spans 13 amino acids. CDR3 residues: CASSAQGSQPQHF. The DNA for the CDR3 is TGTGCCAGCAGCGCCCAGGGGAGTCAGCCCCAGCATTTT.

V and J are TRBV10-3 and TRBJ2-1; 8 nucleotides align to TRBD1. The V gene end was trimmed by 4 bases and the J gene end by 5 bases; junction bases not matched to a gene: 1. Germline V gene sequence: CDR1 ENHRY, CDR2 SYGVKD. This CDR3 contains 13 residues. The CDR3 here is CAISAGQDNEQFF. The CDR3 coding sequence is TGTGCCATCAGTGCGGGACAGGACAATGAGCAGTTCTTC.

The rearrangement uses TRBV7-2 and TRBJ1-2; 9 bases are a match to TRBD1. The CDR3 has 15 residues. The junction had 1 base not matched to a gene; V was cut back by 0 bases and J by 2 bases. Germline assignment: CDR1 SGHTA and CDR2 FQGNSA. The CDR3 DNA sequence: TGTGCCAGCAGCTTAGCGGGGACAGGGAACTATGGCTACACCTTC. Protein: CASSLAGTGNYGYTF.

The V gene is TRBV5-6, the J gene TRBJ1-4, with 11 bases identical to TRBD1. The junction had 5 bases not matched to a gene; V was cut back by 4 bases and J by 6 bases. The CDR3 is 15 residues long. CDR1 SGHDT and CDR2 YYEEEE come from the germline V gene. The CDR3 sequence is CASSPRTGGYEKLFF. In DNA form, the CDR3 reads TGTGCCAGCAGCCCGAGGACAGGGGGCTATGAAAAACTGTTTTTT.

This clone showed up just a few times. The chain links TRBV6-1 to TRBJ1-3; tentative D call: TRBD1 (6 bases). Germline V gene data show CDR1 as MNHNS and CDR2 as SASEGT. This CDR3 region has 14 residues. Deletions cut 1 base from V and 3 bases from J, with 7 bases between. CDR3 residues: CASSEGRGGNTIYF. In DNA form, the CDR3 reads TGTGCCAGCAGTGAAGGCAGGGGTGGAAACACCATATATTTT.

The gene calls are TRBV28 and TRBJ2-2; D call uncertain. The CDR3 is 12 amino acids. With 6 bases removed from V and 1 base from J, the gap between germline ends came to 3 bases. Germline assignment: CDR1 MDHEN and CDR2 SYDVKM. CDR3 loop: CASSRNTGELFF. CDR3 coding DNA: TGTGCCAGCAGCCGGAACACCGGGGAGCTGTTTTTT.

The chain combines TRBV30 with TRBJ2-1, with D maybe TRBD1 (6 bases). This CDR3 is 16 amino acids long. The germline V gene encodes CDR1 GTSNPN and CDR2 SVGIG (reference sequence). V gave up 7 bases and J gave up 4 bases, with 23 bases separating them. The CDR3 reads CALNHDLGTRYNEQFF. CDR3 bases: TGTGCCTTGAATCATGACCTCGGGACAAGGTACAATGAGCAGTTCTTC.

Note on this clone: The same CDR3 is also encoded by other DNA sequences in this sample. V is TRBV4-1 and J is TRBJ2-3, with a weak D call TRBD2 (7 bases). This CDR3 comprises 18 residues. Germline V gene lookup returns CDR1 MGHRA and CDR2 YSYEKL. The V and J ends lost 0 bases and 0 bases respectively, with 16 bases between them. CDR3 coding DNA: TGCGCCAGCAGCCAAGATCCGGGGGGCAGAGGTAGCACAGATACGCAGTATTTT. Its translation is CASSQDPGGRGSTDTQYF.

This chain uses TRBV19 with TRBJ2-1; D remains ambiguous. Germline V gene data show CDR1 as LNHDA and CDR2 as SQIVND (reference sequence). The CDR3 runs to 14 residues. Trimming took 3 bases from V and 0 from J, leaving 6 bases between them. The CDR3 DNA follows: TGTGCCAGTAGTATCTTGAGCTCCTACAATGAGCAGTTCTTC. Translated, it gives CASSILSSYNEQFF.

To note about this clone: A read error may produce the germline difference seen at one junction end. The V call is TRBV7-2, the J call TRBJ1-1; tentative D call: TRBD1 (6 bases). The germline gives CDR1 SGHTA, CDR2 FQGNSA. The CDR3 has 14 amino acids. The CDR3: CASSPPQGLGIGTF. The DNA for the CDR3 is TGTGCCAGCAGCCCTCCCCAGGGGCTAGGGATTGGAACCTTT. Together with reference TRBV7-2 and TRBJ1-1, the CDR3 gives the full variable domain: GAGVSQSPSNKVTEKGKDVELRCDPISGHTALYWYRQSLGQGLEFLIYFQGNSAPDKSGLPSDRFSAERTGGSVSTLTIQRTQQEDSAVYLCASSPPQGLGIGTFGQGTRLTVV.

V is TRBV2 and J is TRBJ2-5; possible D gene TRBD2, 5 bases. The CDR3 is made up of 13 amino acids. Per germline, CDR1 SNHLY and CDR2 FYNNEI. The V end lost 10 bases, the J end lost 2 bases, and 14 bases lay between the germline ends. CDR3 loop: CATHPTGQETQYF. In DNA form, the CDR3 reads TGTGCCACCCACCCCACGGGACAAGAGACCCAGTACTTC.

This chain uses TRBV18 with TRBJ1-1; 7 bases agree with TRBD1. The CDR3 loop spans 13 amino acids. Germline lookup yields CDR1 KGHSH and CDR2 LQKENI. The junction had 8 bases not matched to a gene; V was cut back by 7 bases and J by 6 bases. The CDR3 loop is CASLNIQGSEAFF. CDR3 nucleotides: TGTGCCAGCTTAAACATACAGGGGTCTGAAGCTTTCTTT.

This clone has a handful of counts. This rearrangement joins TRBV30 to TRBJ1-1; D is uncertain. V was pared by 0 bases and J by 11 bases, with 10 bases between. This CDR3 has 11 amino acids. CDR1 GTSNPN and CDR2 SVGIG come from the germline V gene (reference sequence). CDR3 sequence reads: CAWSVDRRAFF. DNA for the CDR3: TGTGCCTGGAGTGTAGACCGGAGGGCTTTCTTT.

The chain joins TRBV2 to TRBJ1-1, with D uncertain. Between the trimmed V and J ends, which lost 0 bases and 2 bases, there was a span of 7 bases. This CDR3 is built from 14 residues. Germline V CDR1 and CDR2: SNHLY, FYNNEI. The CDR3 coding sequence is TGTGCCAGCAGTGAAGCGGGCAGAAACACTGAAGCTTTCTTT. It is translated as CASSEAGRNTEAFF.

Only one count was recorded for this clone. The chain combines TRBV28 with TRBJ1-1, with D maybe TRBD1 (5 bases). The CDR3 is 18 residues long. Trimming removed 4 bases at V and 4 bases at J, with 25 bases between. Germline CDR1 and CDR2: MDHEN and SYDVKM. CDR3 amino acids: CASSSHHGGNHGGTEAFF. The CDR3 DNA reads TGTGCCAGCAGTTCTCACCATGGGGGAAACCACGGGGGCACTGAAGCTTTCTTT.

The chain couples TRBV10-2 to TRBJ1-6, with TRBD1 matching 7 bases. J was trimmed by 1 base and V by 8 bases; bases with no gene match: 5. Germline-derived CDR1 and CDR2 are WSHSY and SAAADI. This CDR3 is built from 15 residues. Here the CDR3 DNA reads TGCGCCAGCGGACAGGCCGGGTCCTATAATTCACCCCTCCACTTT. Protein: CASGQAGSYNSPLHF.

The V gene is TRBV30, the J gene TRBJ2-7; TRBD1 matches at 8 bases. Trimming at V came to 5 bases and at J to 3 bases, leaving 9 bases not matched to a gene. CDR1 GTSNPN and CDR2 SVGIG come from the germline V gene (reference sequence). This CDR3 comprises 14 residues. This CDR3 is CAWVTGTGFYEQYF. The CDR3 nucleotides read TGTGCCTGGGTTACCGGGACAGGATTCTACGAGCAGTACTTC.

V gene TRBV28 combines with J gene TRBJ1-2; 8 nucleotides align to TRBD1. Germline V gene lookup returns CDR1 MDHEN and CDR2 SYDVKM. The CDR3 runs to 13 residues. With V trimmed by 5 bases and J by 9 bases, 8 bases remained unmatched. This CDR3 is CASSLTGAVSYTF. The CDR3 DNA reads TGTGCCAGCAGTCTGACAGGGGCGGTCAGCTACACCTTC.

This clone was seen a few times. The chain employs TRBV6-1 and TRBJ2-2; possibly TRBD1 for D (6 bases). V was trimmed by 8 bases and J by 2 bases, leaving 15 bases between them. CDR3 length: 15 amino acids. Germline loops: CDR1 MNHNS, CDR2 SASEGT. CDR3 coding DNA: TGTGCCAGCGGCTTTTCGGGACAAAACACCGGGGAGCTGTTTTTT. This gives the protein CASGFSGQNTGELFF.

The chain recombines TRBV12-5 with TRBJ1-5; TRBD1 might be the D (6 bases). This CDR3 spans 17 amino acids. Trimming removed 2 bases from V and 0 bases from J, with 14 bases in between. Germline CDR1 LGHNT, CDR2 FRNRAP. As DNA, the CDR3 is TGTGCTAGTGGTTTGCCTAATGGACAGCATAGCAATCAGCCCCAGCATTTT. Amino acids: CASGLPNGQHSNQPQHF. Full variable domain (outside the CDR3, taken from reference TRBV12-5 and TRBJ1-5): DARVTQTPRHKVTEMGQEVTMRCQPILGHNTVFWYRQTMMQGLELLAYFRNRAPLDDSGMPKDRFSAEMPDATLATLKIQPSEPRDSAVYFCASGLPNGQHSNQPQHFGDGTRLSIL.

The chain uses TRBV27 and TRBJ1-5, with 9 bases matching TRBD1. The CDR3 extends over 16 amino acids. The junction had 11 bases not matched to a gene; V was cut back by 5 bases and J by 6 bases. The V gene's germline CDR1 is MNHEY and CDR2 SMNVEV (reference sequence). CDR3 sequence reads: CASSPYDRGDGQPQHF. CDR3 coding DNA: TGTGCCAGCAGTCCATACGACAGGGGGGATGGTCAGCCCCAGCATTTT.

This clone came up once. The chain uses TRBV5-4 and TRBJ2-1; 12 bases fit TRBD2. The CDR3 runs to 15 residues. Per the germline V gene, CDR1 is SGHNT and CDR2 is YYREEE (reference sequence). Trimming at V came to 0 bases and at J to 9 bases, leaving 4 bases not matched to a gene. CDR3 amino acids: CASSLGLAGVGEQFF. The CDR3, as DNA: TGTGCCAGCAGCTTGGGACTAGCGGGAGTGGGTGAGCAGTTCTTC.

This chain links TRBV7-7 with TRBJ2-5, with a tentative D call TRBD2 (7 bases). This CDR3 comprises 15 residues. Trimming took off 5 bases at V and 5 bases at J, with 18 bases between the two ends. Germline V CDR1 and CDR2: SSHAT, FNYEAQ (reference sequence). CDR3 protein: CASSLRGGTSETQYF. DNA for the CDR3: TGTGCCAGCAGCCTCAGGGGAGGGACGAGCGAGACCCAGTACTTC.

The chain recombines TRBV5-4 with TRBJ2-7, with TRBD1 matching over 9 bases. CDR1 is SGHNT and CDR2 is YYREEE in the germline V gene (reference sequence). Trimming removed 0 bases from V and 5 bases from J; junction bases left unmatched: 12. The CDR3 covers 17 residues. CDR3 amino acids: CASSLGLDRGRVHEQYF. The DNA for the CDR3 is TGTGCCAGCAGCTTGGGGCTAGACAGGGGGAGAGTACACGAGCAGTACTTC. Supplemented by reference TRBV5-4 and TRBJ2-7, the full variable domain reads ETGVTQSPTHLIKTRGQQVTLRCSSQSGHNTVSWYQQALGQGPQFIFQYYREEENGRGNFPPRFSGLQFPNYSSELNVNALELDDSALYLCASSLGLDRGRVHEQYFGPGTRLTVT.

This clone was detected a few times. V is TRBV28 and J is TRBJ2-1; TRBD2 matches at 11 bases. Looked up from germline, CDR1 is MDHEN and CDR2 is SYDVKM. This CDR3 comprises 16 residues. V shed 6 bases, J shed 6 bases, and the junction held 10 bases outside the gene matches. The CDR3 here is CASSQTTSGSSNEQFF. Here the CDR3 DNA reads TGTGCCAGCAGCCAAACCACTAGCGGGAGCAGCAATGAGCAGTTCTTC.

The V call is TRBV5-1, the J call TRBJ2-1, with TRBD2 identical over 16 bases. J lost 9 bases, V lost 4 bases, and 4 bases had no gene match. Germline lookup yields CDR1 SGHRS and CDR2 YFSETQ. The CDR3 loop spans 15 amino acids. In DNA form, the CDR3 reads TGCGCCAGCAGCCTCGGGACTAGCGGGAGGGGTGAGCAGTTCTTC. It specifies CASSLGTSGRGEQFF.

This rearrangement joins TRBV7-2 to TRBJ2-6; D unclear. The CDR3 consists of 14 residues. Germline values: CDR1 SGHTA, CDR2 FQGNSA. V lost 6 bases, J lost 2 bases, and 8 bases lay in between. The CDR3 reads CASREGAGANVLTF. In DNA, the CDR3 is TGTGCCAGCAGAGAAGGAGCTGGGGCCAACGTCCTGACTTTC.